Sequencing of this T cell receptor beta chain was carried out in a study of breast tumors, draining lymph nodes, adjacent tissues. Points from the study as a whole: Compared with basal-like, luminal-like tumors shared significantly more repertoire with nontumor tissue. Tumor TCR diversity was below lymph nodes but above nontumor tissue. Findings are consistent with lymph node origin and intratumoral expansion of most tumor T cells.

With 6 bases removed from V and 5 bases from J, the gap between germline ends came to 16 bases. The CDR3 length is 15 residues. Samples came from axillary lymph nodes draining the breast cancer. In TCRdb, the multiplex PCR reads were re-called with MiXCR into one record per CDR3 protein. The table includes 100,000 or so distinct CDR3 sequences, approximately 21% detected once. This clonotype came up many times. As yet, its antigen is unknown. Input material: axillary lymph node tissue. The source is a female donor with breast cancer. Some clones in this sample may be carry-over from other donors' samples. The chain employs TRBV12-3 or TRBV12-4 and TRBJ1-4; D unresolved. CDR3 protein: CASSLSPGYNEKLFF. CDR3 nucleotide sequence: TGTGCCAGCAGCTTATCCCCGGGCTACAATGAAAAACTGTTTTTT.